This T cell receptor (beta chain) was recovered during a study of blood T cell repertoires in COVID-19. Study-level background: The United States, Italy and Spain were the sources of the acute and convalescent COVID-19 samples. From T cells, B-cell-depleted T cells, or PBMCs came the material, which was cDNA or gDNA.

Source study methods: Amplified reference gene primers provided the basis for estimating nucleated cell counts. Produced via immunoSEQ multiplex PCR; TCRdb's table is partial and in-frame only. V, J and clone size are those of that table, while D and trimming were read from the DNA. The repertoire holds 200,000 to 250,000 clones, 65% to 85% seen once, with around 2% in the top ten. Trimming took off 3 bases at V and 1 base at J, with 10 bases between the two ends. The CDR3 loop spans 14 amino acids. CDR1 and CDR2 (germline): SGHRS, YFSETQ. The chain links TRBV5-1 to TRBJ2-5; possibly TRBD2 for D (6 bases). The sequence came from a woman aged 55-75 years with acute or convalescent COVID-19. Input material: peripheral blood. CDR3 loop: CASSSGDLQETQYF. Here the CDR3 DNA reads TGCGCCAGCAGCTCGGGGGACCTCCAAGAGACCCAGTACTTC.